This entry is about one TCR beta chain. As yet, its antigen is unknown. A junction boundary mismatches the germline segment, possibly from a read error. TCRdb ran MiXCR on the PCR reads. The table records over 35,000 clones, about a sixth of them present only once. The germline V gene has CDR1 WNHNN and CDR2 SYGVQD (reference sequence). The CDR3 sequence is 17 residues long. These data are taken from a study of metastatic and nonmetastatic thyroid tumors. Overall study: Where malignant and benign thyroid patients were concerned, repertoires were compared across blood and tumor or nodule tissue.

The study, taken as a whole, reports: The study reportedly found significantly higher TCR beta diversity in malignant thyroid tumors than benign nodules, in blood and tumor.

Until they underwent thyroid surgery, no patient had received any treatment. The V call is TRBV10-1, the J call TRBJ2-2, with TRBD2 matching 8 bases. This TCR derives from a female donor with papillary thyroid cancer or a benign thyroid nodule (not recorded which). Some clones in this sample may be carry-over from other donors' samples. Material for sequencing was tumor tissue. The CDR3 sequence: CASKGLEGGPDTGGLFF. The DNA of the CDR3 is TGCGCCAGCAAGGGACTAGAGGGAGGCCCCGACACCGGGGGGCTGTTTTTT.